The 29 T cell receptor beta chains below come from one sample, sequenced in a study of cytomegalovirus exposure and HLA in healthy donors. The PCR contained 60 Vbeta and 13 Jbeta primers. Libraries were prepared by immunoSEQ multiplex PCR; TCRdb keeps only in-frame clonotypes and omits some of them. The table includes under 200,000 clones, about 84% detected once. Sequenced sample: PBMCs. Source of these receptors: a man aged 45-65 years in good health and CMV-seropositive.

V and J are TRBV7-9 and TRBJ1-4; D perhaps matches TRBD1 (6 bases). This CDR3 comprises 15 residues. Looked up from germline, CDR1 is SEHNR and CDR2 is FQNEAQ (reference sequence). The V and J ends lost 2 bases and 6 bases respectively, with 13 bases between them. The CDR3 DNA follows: TGTGCCAGCAGCTTACGGGGGGCATCAGATGAAAAACTGTTTTTT. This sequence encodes CASSLRGASDEKLFF.

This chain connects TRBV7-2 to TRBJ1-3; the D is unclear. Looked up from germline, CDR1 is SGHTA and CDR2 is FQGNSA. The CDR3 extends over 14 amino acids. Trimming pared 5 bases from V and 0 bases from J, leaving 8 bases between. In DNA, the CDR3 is TGTGCCAGCAGCACAGAGAGCTCTGGAAACACCATATATTTT. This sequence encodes CASSTESSGNTIYF.

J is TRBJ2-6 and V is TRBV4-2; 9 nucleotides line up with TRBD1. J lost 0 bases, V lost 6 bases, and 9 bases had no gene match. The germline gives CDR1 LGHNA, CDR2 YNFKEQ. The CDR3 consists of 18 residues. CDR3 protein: CASRPGTGSLSGANVLTF. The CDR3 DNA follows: TGTGCCAGCAGGCCCGGGACAGGGAGCCTCTCTGGGGCCAACGTCCTGACTTTC.

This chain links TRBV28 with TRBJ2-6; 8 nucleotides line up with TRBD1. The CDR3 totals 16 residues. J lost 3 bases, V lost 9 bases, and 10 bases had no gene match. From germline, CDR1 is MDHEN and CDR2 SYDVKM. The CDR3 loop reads CARRSQGARGANVLTF. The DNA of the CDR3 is TGTGCCAGGCGGTCCCAGGGGGCGCGTGGGGCCAACGTCCTGACTTTC. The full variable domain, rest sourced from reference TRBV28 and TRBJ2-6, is DVKVTQSSRYLVKRTGEKVFLECVQDMDHENMFWYRQDPGLGLRLIYFSYDVKMKEKGDIPEGYSVSREKKERFSLILESASTNQTSMYLCARRSQGARGANVLTFGAGSRLTVL.

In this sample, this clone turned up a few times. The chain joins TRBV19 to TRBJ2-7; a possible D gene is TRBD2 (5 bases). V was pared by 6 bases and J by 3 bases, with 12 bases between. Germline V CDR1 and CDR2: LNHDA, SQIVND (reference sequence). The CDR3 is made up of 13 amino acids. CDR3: CASSPGLFYEQYF. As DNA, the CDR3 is TGTGCCAGTAGCCCTGGACTCTTCTACGAGCAGTACTTC.

Written as DNA, the CDR3 is TGTGCCAGCAGCTCCCCCTTTGAGGGACTAGCGGGAGAAGGTTTTACAGATACGCAGTATTTT. Translating gives CASSSPFEGLAGEGFTDTQYF. This chain connects TRBV9 to TRBJ2-3; 14 nucleotides line up with TRBD2. The V segment lost 4 bases and the J segment 3 bases; nucleotides outside the gene matches: 19. The CDR3 has 21 amino acids. Germline V CDR1 and CDR2: SGDLS, YYNGEE.

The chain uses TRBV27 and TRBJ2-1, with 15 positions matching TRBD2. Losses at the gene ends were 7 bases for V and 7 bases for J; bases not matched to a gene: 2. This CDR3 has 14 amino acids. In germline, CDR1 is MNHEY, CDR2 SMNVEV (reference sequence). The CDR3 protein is CASIGTSGRNEQFF. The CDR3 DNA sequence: TGTGCCAGCATCGGGACTAGCGGGAGGAATGAGCAGTTCTTC.

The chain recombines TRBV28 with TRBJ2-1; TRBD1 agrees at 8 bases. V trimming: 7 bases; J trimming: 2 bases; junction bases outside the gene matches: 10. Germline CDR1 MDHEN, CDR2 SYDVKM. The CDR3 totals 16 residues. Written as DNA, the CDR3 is TGTGCCAGCACTACACAGGGGGGCCCCACCTACAATGAGCAGTTCTTC. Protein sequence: CASTTQGGPTYNEQFF.

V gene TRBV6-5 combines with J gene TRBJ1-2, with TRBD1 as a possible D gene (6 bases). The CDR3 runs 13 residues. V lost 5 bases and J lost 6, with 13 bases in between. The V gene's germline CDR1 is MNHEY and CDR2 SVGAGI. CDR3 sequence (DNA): TGTGCCAGCAGTCATCAGGGGTGGAATGGCTACACCTTC. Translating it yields CASSHQGWNGYTF.

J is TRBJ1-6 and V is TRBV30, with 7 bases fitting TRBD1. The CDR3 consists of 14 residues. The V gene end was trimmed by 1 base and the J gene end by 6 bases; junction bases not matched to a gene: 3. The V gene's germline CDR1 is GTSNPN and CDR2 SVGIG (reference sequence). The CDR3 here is CAWSDTGVNSPLHF. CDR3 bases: TGTGCCTGGAGTGACACAGGGGTTAATTCACCCCTCCACTTT.

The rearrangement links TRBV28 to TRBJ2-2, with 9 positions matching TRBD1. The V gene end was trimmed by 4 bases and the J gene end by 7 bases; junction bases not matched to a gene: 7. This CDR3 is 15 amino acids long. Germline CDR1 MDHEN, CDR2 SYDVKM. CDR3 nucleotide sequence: TGTGCCAGCAGTTCCCGGGACAGGGCGGGCGGGGAGCTGTTTTTT. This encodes CASSSRDRAGGELFF.

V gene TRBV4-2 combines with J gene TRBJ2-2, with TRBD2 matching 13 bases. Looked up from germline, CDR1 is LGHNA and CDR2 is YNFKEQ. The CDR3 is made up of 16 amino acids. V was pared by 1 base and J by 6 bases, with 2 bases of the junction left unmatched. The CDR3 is CASSQGTSGSPGELFF. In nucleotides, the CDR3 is TGTGCCAGCAGCCAAGGGACTAGCGGGAGCCCCGGGGAGCTGTTTTTT.

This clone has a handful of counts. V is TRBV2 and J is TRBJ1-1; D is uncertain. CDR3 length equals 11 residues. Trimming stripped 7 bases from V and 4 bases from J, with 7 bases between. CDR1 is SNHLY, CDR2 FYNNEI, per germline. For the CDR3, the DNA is TGTGCCAGCACTCGGGGCACTGAAGCTTTCTTT. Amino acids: CASTRGTEAFF. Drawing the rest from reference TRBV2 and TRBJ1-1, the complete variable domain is EPEVTQTPSHQVTQMGQEVILRCVPISNHLYFYWYRQILGQKVEFLVSFYNNEISEKSEIFDDQFSVERPDGSNFTLKIRSTKLEDSAMYFCASTRGTEAFFGQGTRLTVV.

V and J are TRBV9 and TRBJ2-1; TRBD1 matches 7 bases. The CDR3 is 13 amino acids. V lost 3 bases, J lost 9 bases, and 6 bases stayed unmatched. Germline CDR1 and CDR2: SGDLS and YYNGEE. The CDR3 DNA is TGTGCCAGCAGCGGTGTGACAGGGATTGAGCAGTTCTTC. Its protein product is CASSGVTGIEQFF.

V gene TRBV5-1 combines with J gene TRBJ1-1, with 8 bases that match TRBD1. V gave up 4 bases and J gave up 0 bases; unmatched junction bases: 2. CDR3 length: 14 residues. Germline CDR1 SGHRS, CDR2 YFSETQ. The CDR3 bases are TGCGCCAGCAGCATGACAGGGGTGAACACTGAAGCTTTCTTT. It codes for CASSMTGVNTEAFF.

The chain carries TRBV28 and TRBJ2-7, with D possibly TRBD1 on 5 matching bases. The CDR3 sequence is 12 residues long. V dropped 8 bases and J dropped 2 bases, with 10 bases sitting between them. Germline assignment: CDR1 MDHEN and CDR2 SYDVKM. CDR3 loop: CASGAGTYEQYF. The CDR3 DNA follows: TGTGCCAGCGGGGCAGGAACCTACGAGCAGTACTTC.

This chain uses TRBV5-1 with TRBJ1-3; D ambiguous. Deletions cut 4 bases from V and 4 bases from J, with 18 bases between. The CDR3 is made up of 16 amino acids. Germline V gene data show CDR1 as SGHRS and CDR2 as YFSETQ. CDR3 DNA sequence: TGCGCCAGCAGCGCCAACGGGGTCTCAGCGGGAAACACCATATATTTT. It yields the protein CASSANGVSAGNTIYF.

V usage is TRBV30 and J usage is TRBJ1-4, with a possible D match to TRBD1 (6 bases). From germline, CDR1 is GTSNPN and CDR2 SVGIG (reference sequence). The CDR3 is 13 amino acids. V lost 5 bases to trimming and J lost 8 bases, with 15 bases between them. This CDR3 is CAWAQGFGEKLFF. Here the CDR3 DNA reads TGTGCCTGGGCACAGGGTTTTGGAGAAAAACTGTTTTTT.

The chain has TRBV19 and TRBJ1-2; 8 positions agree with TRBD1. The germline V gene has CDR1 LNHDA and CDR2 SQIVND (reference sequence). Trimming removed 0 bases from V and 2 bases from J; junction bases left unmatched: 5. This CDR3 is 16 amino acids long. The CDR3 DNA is TGTGCCAGTAGTATAGACTCCAGGGGGCGGAACTATGGCTACACCTTC. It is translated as CASSIDSRGRNYGYTF. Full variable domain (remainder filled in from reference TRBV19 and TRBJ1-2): DGGITQSPKYLFRKEGQNVTLSCEQNLNHDAMYWYRQDPGQGLRLIYYSQIVNDFQKGDIAEGYSVSREKKESFPLTVTSAQKNPTAFYLCASSIDSRGRNYGYTFGSGTRLTVV.

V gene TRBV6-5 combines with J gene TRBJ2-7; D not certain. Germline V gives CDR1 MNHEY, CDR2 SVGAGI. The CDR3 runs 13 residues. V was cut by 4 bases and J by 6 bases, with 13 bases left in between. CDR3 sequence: CASSSLRSLEQYF. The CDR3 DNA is TGTGCCAGCAGTTCGCTGAGAAGCCTCGAGCAGTACTTC.

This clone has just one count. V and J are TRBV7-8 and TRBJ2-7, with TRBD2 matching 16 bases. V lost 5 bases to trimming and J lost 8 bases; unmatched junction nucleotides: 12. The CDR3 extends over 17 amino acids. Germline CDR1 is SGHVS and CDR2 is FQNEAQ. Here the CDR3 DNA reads TGTGCCAGCAGCCCATCCACCGGGACTAGCGGGGGGGCCCAGCAGTACTTC. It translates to CASSPSTGTSGGAQQYF. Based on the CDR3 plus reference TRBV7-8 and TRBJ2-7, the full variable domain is GAGVSQSPRYKVAKRGQDVALRCDPISGHVSLFWYQQALGQGPEFLTYFQNEAQLDKSGLPSDRFFAERPEGSVSTLKIQRTQQEDSAVYLCASSPSTGTSGGAQQYFGPGTRLTVT.

The DNA for the CDR3 is TGTGCCAGCAGCCCTAATCCGAGCGGGAGCCACGAGCAGTACTTC. Amino acid sequence: CASSPNPSGSHEQYF. This chain links TRBV4-2 with TRBJ2-7, with 8 bases lining up with TRBD2. V shed 4 bases, J shed 5 bases, and the junction held 10 bases outside the gene matches. Germline V gene data show CDR1 as LGHNA and CDR2 as YNFKEQ. CDR3 length: 15 residues.

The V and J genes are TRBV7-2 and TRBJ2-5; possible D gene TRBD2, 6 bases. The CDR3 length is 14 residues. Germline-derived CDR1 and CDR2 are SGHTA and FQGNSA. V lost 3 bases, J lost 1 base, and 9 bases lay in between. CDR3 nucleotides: TGTGCCAGCAGCTTGGACGGGGGCCAAGAGACCCAGTACTTC. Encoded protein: CASSLDGGQETQYF.

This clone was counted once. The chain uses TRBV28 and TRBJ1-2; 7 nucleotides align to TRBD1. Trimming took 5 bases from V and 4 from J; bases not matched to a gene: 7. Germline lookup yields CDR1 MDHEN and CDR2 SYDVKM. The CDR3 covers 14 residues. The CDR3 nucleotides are TGTGCCAGCAGTCCGGGACAGAGCTTCTATGGCTACACCTTC. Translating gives CASSPGQSFYGYTF.

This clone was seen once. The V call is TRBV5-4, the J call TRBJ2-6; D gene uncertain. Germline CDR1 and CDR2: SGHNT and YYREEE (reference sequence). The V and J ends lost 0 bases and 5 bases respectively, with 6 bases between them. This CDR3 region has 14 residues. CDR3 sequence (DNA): TGTGCCAGCAGCTTGGCGGGTCGGGCCAACGTCCTGACTTTC. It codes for CASSLAGRANVLTF. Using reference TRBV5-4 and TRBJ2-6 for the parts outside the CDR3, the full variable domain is ETGVTQSPTHLIKTRGQQVTLRCSSQSGHNTVSWYQQALGQGPQFIFQYYREEENGRGNFPPRFSGLQFPNYSSELNVNALELDDSALYLCASSLAGRANVLTFGAGSRLTVL.

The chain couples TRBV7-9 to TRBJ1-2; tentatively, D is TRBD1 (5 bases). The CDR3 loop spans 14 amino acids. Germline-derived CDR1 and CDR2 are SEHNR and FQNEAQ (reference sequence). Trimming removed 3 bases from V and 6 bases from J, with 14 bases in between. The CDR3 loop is CASSLKLEGDGYTF. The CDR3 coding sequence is TGTGCCAGCAGCTTGAAGTTAGAAGGGGATGGCTACACCTTC.

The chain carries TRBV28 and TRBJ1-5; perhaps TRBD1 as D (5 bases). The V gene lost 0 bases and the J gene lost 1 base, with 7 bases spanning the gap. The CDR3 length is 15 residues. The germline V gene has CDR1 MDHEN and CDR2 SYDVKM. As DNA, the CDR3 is TGTGCCAGCAGTTTATGGTCAGGGAGCAATCAGCCCCAGCATTTT. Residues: CASSLWSGSNQPQHF.

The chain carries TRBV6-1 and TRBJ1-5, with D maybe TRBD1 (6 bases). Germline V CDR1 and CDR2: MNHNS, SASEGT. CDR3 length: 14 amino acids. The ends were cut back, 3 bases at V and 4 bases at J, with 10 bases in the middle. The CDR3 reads CASSDDRWNQPQHF. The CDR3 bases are TGTGCCAGCAGTGATGACAGGTGGAATCAGCCCCAGCATTTT.

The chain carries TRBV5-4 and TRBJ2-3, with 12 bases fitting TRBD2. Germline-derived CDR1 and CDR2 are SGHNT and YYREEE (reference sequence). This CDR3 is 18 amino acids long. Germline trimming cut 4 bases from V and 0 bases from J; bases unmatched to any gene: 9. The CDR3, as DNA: TGTGCCAGCAGCGTCCCTAGCGGGGGGGGCTATAGCACAGATACGCAGTATTTT. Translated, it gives CASSVPSGGGYSTDTQYF.